A selection of T cell receptor beta chains follows, all from one sample in a study of OX40 agonist ivuxolimab in advanced cancers. Generated by immunoSEQ multiplex PCR, the TCRdb table keeps only in-frame clones and is missing some. This table holds tens of thousands of clones, more than 85% found once. The sequencing used CD4+ or CD8+ T cells sorted from blood, collected in a trial of the OX40 agonist ivuxolimab. Receptors originate from an adult with an advanced solid tumor such as melanoma, head and neck, liver or kidney cancer. CDR3s include the opening cysteine and the closing phenylalanine or tryptophan. D genes are given only for firm matches. Size tells how often a clone was seen (once, few, many) or the class of an expanded clone, and some rows leave it out.

clone size	V gene	J gene	D gene	CDR3 DNA	CDR3 protein
-	TRBV9	TRBJ2-3	-	TGTGCCAGCAGCCTCCCGGGCGCGGATACGCAGTATTTT	CASSLPGADTQYF
-	TRBV11-2	TRBJ2-3	TRBD2	TGTGCCAGCAGCTTAGCATGGACTAGCGGGGGGGCACCGGTCGATACGCAGTATTTT	CASSLAWTSGGAPVDTQYF
-	TRBV25-1	TRBJ2-5	-	TGTGCCAGCAGTGAAGGTCAGAGCGCCCTCATGGCGGAGACCCAGTACTTC	CASSEGQSALMAETQYF
-	TRBV6-1	TRBJ2-4	-	TGTGCCAGCAGAGGAGTTTCTGGGGCCAAAAACATTCAGTACTTC	CASRGVSGAKNIQYF
-	TRBV6-1	TRBJ2-2	-	TGTGCCAGCAGTGAAGTTGGGACGGTGACCGGGGAGCTGTTTTTT	CASSEVGTVTGELFF
few	TRBV6-5	TRBJ1-6	-	TGTGCCAGCAGTTACTCGAGGCAGAGAATGACACCCCTCCACTTT	CASSYSRQRMTPLHF
-	TRBV30	TRBJ2-7	TRBD2	TGTGCCTGGAGCCCGGGACTGCGGGGGAGGGAGCAGTACTTC	CAWSPGLRGREQYF
-	TRBV27	TRBJ2-3	-	TGTGCCAGCAGTTCAAGGTTCGGGCGACAGGCCACAGATACGCAGTATTTT	CASSSRFGRQATDTQYF
-	TRBV6-5	TRBJ1-2	TRBD1	TGTGCCAGCAGATGGACAGGGAATGGCTACACCTTC	CASRWTGNGYTF
-	TRBV30	TRBJ1-4	-	TGTGCCTGGACGCTAGGGGGGAATGAAAAACTGTTTTTT	CAWTLGGNEKLFF
-	TRBV30	TRBJ1-2	TRBD1	TGTGCCTGGGGGACAGCTAACTATGGCTACACCTTC	CAWGTANYGYTF
-	TRBV18	TRBJ2-1	TRBD2	TGTGCCAGCTCACCGGCCAGCGGGGGGGCCTACAATGAGCAGTTCTTC	CASSPASGGAYNEQFF
-	TRBV11-2	TRBJ2-3	-	TGTGCCAGCAGCTTGGAAGGGGGTAGCACAGATACGCAGTATTTT	CASSLEGGSTDTQYF
-	TRBV18	TRBJ1-2	TRBD1	TGTGCCAGCTCACTAATCCGGGACAGCAACTATGGCTACACCTTC	CASSLIRDSNYGYTF
-	TRBV5-1	TRBJ2-5	-	TGCGCCAGCAGCTTTGGGGCAGGGCAAGAGACCCAGTACTTC	CASSFGAGQETQYF
-	TRBV10-1	TRBJ2-5	TRBD1	TGCGCCAGCAGTGTGGCAGGGGGCGATGAGACCCAGTACTTC	CASSVAGGDETQYF
-	TRBV5-8	TRBJ2-3	TRBD2	TGTGCCAGCAGCTTGGGGGGGACTAGCGGGATCACTAGCACAGATACGCAGTATTTT	CASSLGGTSGITSTDTQYF
once	TRBV11-2	TRBJ1-2	-	TGTGCCAGCAGCTTAGATAAATTCCTTACGTATGGCTACACCTTC	CASSLDKFLTYGYTF
-	TRBV29-1	TRBJ1-1	-	TGCAGCGTTCTCACGAACACTGAAGCTTTCTTT	CSVLTNTEAFF
-	TRBV9	TRBJ2-1	-	TGTGCCAGCAGCGTAGCTGGGGACCGAATCTATGAGCAGTTCTTC	CASSVAGDRIYEQFF
-	TRBV10-2	TRBJ2-7	-	TGCGCCAGCAGTCCTGACAGGCGCTCCTACGAGCAGTACTTC	CASSPDRRSYEQYF
-	TRBV7-8	TRBJ1-1	-	TGTGCCAGCAGCCTCGGGGGGAGCACTGAAGCTTTCTTT	CASSLGGSTEAFF
-	TRBV5-8	TRBJ1-5	TRBD1	TGTGCCAGCAGCGCTCTTCCGGGACAGGGATTTTATCAGCCCCAGCATTTT	CASSALPGQGFYQPQHF
-	TRBV5-4	TRBJ1-1	-	TGTGCCAGCCACCCTTACTTGAACACCCGACAAGCTTTCTTT	CASHPYLNTRQAFF
-	TRBV7-6	TRBJ2-7	-	TGTGCCAGCAGCTTAGGTACTCAGAGCGAGCAGTACTTC	CASSLGTQSEQYF
-	TRBV25-1	TRBJ2-7	-	TGTGCCAGCACCGAACTACTAGCCATCTCCTACGAGCAGTACTTC	CASTELLAISYEQYF
-	TRBV30	TRBJ2-1	-	TGTGCCTGGACCCGGGGATTGGGGGGGCACAATGAGCAGTTCTTC	CAWTRGLGGHNEQFF
-	TRBV6-6	TRBJ1-3	-	TGTGCCAGCAGTTACGGGAGTTTATTCTCTGGAAACACCATATATTTT	CASSYGSLFSGNTIYF
-	TRBV5-4	TRBJ2-5	-	TGTGCCAGCAGCTTACCTGACAGACAAGAGACCCAGTACTTC	CASSLPDRQETQYF